The clone carrying this T cell receptor beta chain was recorded once. Germline CDR1 reads SGHVS; CDR2 reads FQNEAQ. Trimming shortened V by 3 bases and J by 3 bases, and 11 bases separated the two germline ends. This CDR3 spans 14 amino acids. A single record per CDR3 protein comes from TCRdb applying MiXCR to the 5' RACE reads. The sample has approximately 350,000 distinct CDR3 sequences, around 28% seen once. The data were obtained in a study of T-cell memory formation after mild COVID-19. Input material: PBMCs or a T cell subset sorted from them (not recorded which). This TCR derives from an adult woman who had mild COVID-19 (a few samples of this study predate the infection). Cell type and time point are not known. The chain combines TRBV7-8 with TRBJ1-1; possible D gene TRBD1, 5 bases. The CDR3, as DNA: TGTGCCAGCAGCTTTGGTGGGGGACACACTGAAGCTTTCTTT. Amino acids: CASSFGGGHTEAFF.